The rows below give T cell receptor beta chains drawn from one sample of a study of T cells in Graves' hyperthyroidism and ophthalmopathy. TCRdb passed the multiplex PCR reads through MiXCR, listing each CDR3 protein once. This repertoire shows about 620,000 distinct CDR3 sequences, 15% to 20% found once; its top ten account for less than 4.5%. Sequencing was carried out using blood. The source is a woman in her twenties or thirties with Graves' hyperthyroidism. Both conserved end residues are part of each CDR3. The D gene is left open where the match is weak. Clone sizes are given selectively: once, few, many, or a class where the clone is expanded.

V: TRBV7-2
D: NA
size: few
J: TRBJ2-7
length: 14
CDR3: CASSPTPGSYEQYF
DNA: TGTGCCAGCAGCCCGACCCCGGGATCCTACGAGCAGTACTTC

V: TRBV4-2
D: NA
size: NA
J: TRBJ2-1
length: 11
CDR3: CASSHGREQFF
DNA: TGTGCCAGCAGCCATGGGCGTGAGCAGTTCTTC

V: TRBV15
D: NA
size: NA
J: TRBJ1-3
length: 16
CDR3: CATSRGTAQYGNTIYF
DNA: TGTGCCACCAGCAGAGGGACAGCACAGTATGGAAACACCATATATTTT

V: TRBV2
D: NA
size: many
J: TRBJ1-1
length: 13
CDR3: CASSEELNTEAFF
DNA: TGTGCCAGCAGTGAAGAACTTAACACTGAAGCTTTCTTT

V: TRBV2
D: NA
size: NA
J: TRBJ1-2
length: 13
CDR3: CASSDSSSGGYTF
DNA: TGTGCCAGCAGTGATTCATCGTCTGGCGGCTACACCTTC

V: TRBV28
D: TRBD2
size: many
J: TRBJ2-7
length: 15
CDR3: CASSYGTSGSSEQYF
DNA: TGTGCCAGCAGCTATGGGACTAGCGGGAGTAGCGAGCAGTACTTC

V: TRBV10-3
D: NA
size: few
J: TRBJ1-2
length: 17
CDR3: CAIVQGPNIGLVYGYTF
DNA: TGTGCCATCGTTCAGGGGCCCAACATAGGGCTGGTCTATGGCTACACCTTC

V: TRBV2
D: NA
size: few
J: TRBJ2-1
length: 15
CDR3: CASSASLDPGVEQFF
DNA: TGTGCCAGCAGTGCCTCACTAGACCCCGGAGTGGAGCAGTTCTTC

V: TRBV20-1
D: TRBD2
size: few
J: TRBJ2-4
length: 15
CDR3: CSASPAGGLGNIQYF
DNA: TGCAGTGCTAGTCCCGCGGGAGGGTTGGGGAACATTCAGTACTTC

V: TRBV18
D: NA
size: many
J: TRBJ2-7
length: 12
CDR3: CASSPSAREQYF
DNA: TGTGCCAGCTCACCATCGGCGCGCGAGCAGTACTTC

V: TRBV9
D: NA
size: many
J: TRBJ2-7
length: 14
CDR3: CASSVVGSSYEQYF
DNA: TGTGCCAGCAGCGTAGTCGGCAGCTCCTACGAGCAGTACTTC

V: TRBV6-2/TRBV6-3
D: TRBD2
size: many
J: TRBJ2-3
length: 17
CDR3: CASSYPLGREFTDTQYF
DNA: TGTGCCAGCAGTTACCCTTTAGGGCGGGAGTTTACAGATACGCAGTATTTT

V: TRBV27
D: NA
size: many
J: TRBJ1-1
length: 14
CDR3: CASSLSGILGMAFF
DNA: TGTGCCAGCAGTTTATCGGGAATTTTGGGGATGGCTTTCTTT

V: TRBV20-1
D: NA
size: many
J: TRBJ1-2
length: 13
CDR3: CSAREWGREEDTF
DNA: TGCAGTGCTAGAGAATGGGGGCGCGAAGAGGACACCTTC

V: TRBV5-6
D: NA
size: few
J: TRBJ1-1
length: 14
CDR3: CASSSYWGGTEAFF
DNA: TGTGCCAGCAGCTCTTACTGGGGAGGCACTGAAGCTTTCTTT

V: TRBV2
D: TRBD1
size: many
J: TRBJ1-4
length: 16
CDR3: CASSGRQGPTNEKLFF
DNA: TGTGCCAGCAGTGGAAGACAGGGTCCAACTAATGAAAAACTGTTTTTT

V: TRBV20-1
D: TRBD2
size: few
J: TRBJ2-1
length: 13
CDR3: CSARGLAVNEQFF
DNA: TGCAGTGCCCGGGGACTAGCGGTCAATGAGCAGTTCTTC

V: TRBV11-3
D: NA
size: few
J: TRBJ2-7
length: 15
CDR3: CASSFRDTFSYEQYF
DNA: TGTGCCAGCAGCTTCCGGGACACCTTCTCCTACGAGCAGTACTTC

V: TRBV20-1
D: NA
size: NA
J: TRBJ1-2
length: 14
CDR3: CSVTKPGHNYGYTF
DNA: TGCAGTGTCACCAAGCCGGGACACAACTATGGCTACACCTTC

V: TRBV15
D: NA
size: NA
J: TRBJ1-1
length: 13
CDR3: CATSRDKGGEAFF
DNA: TGTGCCACCAGCAGAGATAAAGGGGGAGAAGCTTTCTTT

V: TRBV7-9
D: NA
size: NA
J: TRBJ1-1
length: 12
CDR3: CASTKGRLTALF
DNA: TGTGCCAGCACCAAAGGCCGTTTGACGGCTCTCTTT

V: TRBV7-2
D: NA
size: few
J: TRBJ1-2
length: 15
CDR3: CASSLSRGTGHGYTF
DNA: TGTGCCAGCAGCTTATCCCGGGGAACCGGACATGGCTACACCTTC

V: TRBV5-1
D: NA
size: few
J: TRBJ2-1
length: 12
CDR3: CASSFFSDEQFF
DNA: TGCGCCAGCAGCTTTTTTAGTGATGAGCAGTTCTTC

V: TRBV7-9
D: NA
size: NA
J: TRBJ2-2
length: 14
CDR3: CASIPGMDTGELFF
DNA: TGTGCCAGCATTCCGGGAATGGACACCGGGGAGCTGTTTTTT

V: TRBV28
D: NA
size: many
J: TRBJ1-2
length: 13
CDR3: CAIDTNKDYGYTF
DNA: TGTGCCATCGACACTAACAAGGACTATGGCTACACCTTC

V: TRBV12-5
D: NA
size: many
J: TRBJ2-3
length: 17
CDR3: CASGSPHGSVGTDTQYF
DNA: TGTGCTAGTGGTTCCCCCCATGGGAGCGTTGGCACAGATACGCAGTATTTT

V: TRBV30
D: TRBD2
size: many
J: TRBJ2-5
length: 13
CDR3: CAWTSGKGETQYF
DNA: TGTGCCTGGACGAGCGGGAAGGGTGAGACCCAGTACTTC

V: TRBV11-2
D: NA
size: many
J: TRBJ2-5
length: 14
CDR3: CASSFVQGQETQYF
DNA: TGTGCCAGCAGCTTTGTACAGGGCCAAGAGACCCAGTACTTC

V: TRBV15
D: TRBD2
size: many
J: TRBJ2-5
length: 19
CDR3: CATSRRTGTSQKRAETQYF
DNA: TGTGCCACCAGCAGAAGGACCGGGACTAGCCAAAAAAGGGCAGAGACCCAGTACTTC

V: TRBV4-1
D: TRBD2
size: few
J: TRBJ2-7
length: 17
CDR3: CASSQVKFLAGGLEQYF
DNA: TGCGCCAGCAGCCAAGTCAAGTTCCTAGCGGGAGGGCTCGAGCAGTACTTC

V: TRBV7-9
D: NA
size: NA
J: TRBJ2-2
length: 11
CDR3: CASALRGKLFF
DNA: TGTGCCAGCGCTCTTCGGGGGAAGCTGTTTTTT

V: TRBV12-3/TRBV12-4
D: TRBD1
size: many
J: TRBJ1-1
length: 14
CDR3: CASSLGGTGREAFF
DNA: TGTGCCAGCAGTTTAGGCGGGACAGGGCGTGAAGCTTTCTTT